This T cell receptor (beta chain) stems from a study of shared clonotypes between healthy human individuals. Measured with immunoSEQ multiplex PCR; TCRdb has only the in-frame clones, and not every one. The data hold about 2.1 million clones, with roughly 93% observed a single time. Notes on the study in general: Memory subsets generally showed lower estimated richness than naive subsets. The four-donor shared clonotypes exceeded non-shared clonotypes in generation probability, with non-shared ones scoring lower. The authors sampled blood alone, and tissue repertoires likely differ.

Naive CD8 isolation took CD45RO-negative cells positively selected for CCR7 and excluded terminally differentiated effector memory CD45RA+ cells. Trimming left V 3 bases short and J 4 bases short, with 12 bases between. The CDR3 runs 14 residues. Germline V lookup: CDR1 ENHRY, CDR2 SYGVKD. A word on this clone: No antigen is known for it.

The genes are TRBV10-3 and TRBJ2-5; possible D gene TRBD2, 6 bases. The material sequenced was naive CD8+ T cells from PBMCs. The TCR originated in a young man in good health. Some clones in this sample may be carry-over from other donors' samples. CDR3 sequence (DNA): TGTGCCATCAGTGAAAAACTAGCTCCAGAGACCCAGTACTTC. It yields the protein CAISEKLAPETQYF.